This T cell receptor (beta chain) was captured in a study of cytomegalovirus exposure and HLA in healthy donors. Study-level background: A prior analysis found roughly 100 million unique TCR beta sequences from some 190 million T cells. Study observations and caveats: Cytomegalovirus association was listed for approximately 150 TCR beta chains. In an earlier analysis, about 90% or about 30%: the productive usage of most TCR beta V segments.

About this clone itself: What it recognizes is unknown.

The CDR3 is made up of 14 amino acids. From germline, CDR1 is MNHEY and CDR2 SVGAGI. With V trimmed by 5 bases and J by 9 bases, 4 bases remained unmatched. The PCR was carried out with 60 Vbeta primers and 13 Jbeta primers. Produced via immunoSEQ multiplex PCR; TCRdb's table is partial and in-frame only. The sample lists roughly 190,000 clones, roughly 87% seen once, with 1% to 1.4% in the top ten. The chain combines TRBV6-5 with TRBJ2-1, with 13 bases identical to TRBD2. The TCR comes from a boy aged 2-15 years in good health and CMV-seronegative. Sequencing input: PBMCs. The CDR3 protein is CASSGLAGVGEQFF. The DNA for the CDR3 is TGTGCCAGCAGTGGACTAGCGGGAGTGGGTGAGCAGTTCTTC.